A selection of T cell receptor beta chains follows, all from one sample in a study of blood T cell repertoires in COVID-19. Clones were read by immunoSEQ multiplex PCR, and TCRdb kept only the in-frame ones, dropping some. Of some 100,000 clones in the sample, around 88% were seen once. The specimen was peripheral blood. The origin of the receptors is a woman aged 70-85 years with acute or convalescent COVID-19. Each CDR3 is given with its conserved first and last residue. Each record gives: V gene, D gene, J gene, clone size, CDR3 protein, CDR3 DNA. A D gene is named only where the DNA matches it firmly. Only part of the rows carry a size: once, few, many, or a class if the clone is expanded.

TRBV7-2	-	TRBJ1-3	-	CASSLGLGRAGNTIYF	TGTGCCAGCAGCTTAGGGTTGGGCAGGGCTGGAAACACCATATATTTT
TRBV11-2	-	TRBJ2-1	-	CASSFQRVTPYNEQFF	TGTGCCAGCAGCTTCCAGCGGGTAACACCCTACAATGAGCAGTTCTTC
TRBV12-3/TRBV12-4	-	TRBJ2-3	once	CASSRDRDTQYF	TGTGCCAGCAGCCGAGATAGAGATACGCAGTATTTT
TRBV28	TRBD2	TRBJ2-1	-	CASSLLTSGRGWYNEQFF	TGTGCCAGCAGTTTACTGACTAGCGGGAGAGGATGGTACAATGAGCAGTTCTTC
TRBV5-6	TRBD1	TRBJ2-5	-	CASSADRGIETQYF	TGTGCCAGCAGCGCGGACAGGGGGATAGAGACCCAGTACTTC
TRBV24-1	-	TRBJ1-4	-	CATSAGTGFTTNEKLFF	TGTGCCACCAGCGCAGGTACAGGGTTTACAACTAATGAAAAACTGTTTTTT
TRBV27	-	TRBJ2-3	-	CASTLAGTDTQYF	TGTGCCAGTACACTAGCTGGCACAGATACGCAGTATTTT
TRBV4-2	-	TRBJ1-2	-	CASSQDEAKGDGYTF	TGTGCCAGCAGCCAAGACGAGGCCAAGGGGGATGGCTACACCTTC
TRBV18	-	TRBJ2-1	-	CASSRLGGGYNEQFF	TGTGCCAGCTCACGGCTAGGGGGAGGGTACAATGAGCAGTTCTTC
TRBV11-3	-	TRBJ1-1	-	CASSSTPDSLESKGDTEAFF	TGTGCCAGCAGCTCAACCCCAGACAGCTTAGAGTCTAAAGGGGACACTGAAGCTTTCTTT
TRBV6-5	-	TRBJ2-5	few	CASRQTAQETQYF	TGTGCCAGCAGACAGACAGCTCAAGAGACCCAGTACTTC
TRBV10-2	TRBD1	TRBJ2-4	-	CASNPTGKNIQYF	TGCGCCAGCAACCCGACAGGGAAAAACATTCAGTACTTC
TRBV27	-	TRBJ1-1	-	CASSPGQGGTEAFF	TGTGCCAGCAGTCCTGGGCAGGGAGGAACTGAAGCTTTCTTT
TRBV2	-	TRBJ1-6	few	CASRTTASSYNSPLHF	TGTGCCAGCAGGACGACAGCGAGCTCCTATAATTCACCCCTCCACTTT
TRBV27	TRBD2	TRBJ2-3	-	CASSRSRGLAATDTQYF	TGTGCCAGCAGCCGAAGTCGGGGACTAGCGGCAACAGATACGCAGTATTTT
TRBV5-1	-	TRBJ1-3	-	CASSFDRDPFEDTIYF	TGCGCCAGCAGCTTCGACAGAGATCCCTTCGAGGACACCATATATTTT
TRBV3-1/TRBV3-2	TRBD1	TRBJ2-5	-	CASSAGQGAETQYF	TGTGCCAGCAGCGCGGGACAGGGGGCCGAGACCCAGTACTTC
TRBV27	TRBD1	TRBJ2-7	-	CASRRTGSFYEQYF	TGTGCCAGCAGACGGACAGGGAGCTTTTACGAGCAGTACTTC
TRBV7-8	-	TRBJ2-5	-	CASSYLDSQETQYF	TGTGCCAGCAGCTATTTAGACAGTCAAGAGACCCAGTACTTC
TRBV12-3/TRBV12-4	TRBD1	TRBJ1-2	-	CASKPDRVFGYTF	TGTGCCAGCAAACCCGACAGGGTATTTGGCTACACCTTC
TRBV11-1	-	TRBJ2-1	-	CASSLSHGGARSFF	TGTGCCAGCAGCTTATCCCATGGGGGGGCGCGGTCCTTCTTC
TRBV19	-	TRBJ2-7	-	CARAAEAPYEQYF	TGTGCCAGGGCCGCGGAGGCCCCGTACGAGCAGTACTTC
TRBV18	-	TRBJ2-5	-	CASSPVRETQYF	TGTGCCAGCTCACCTGTTCGAGAGACCCAGTACTTC
TRBV6-2/TRBV6-3	-	TRBJ2-7	-	CASSSGWSSYEQYF	TGTGCCAGCAGTTCGGGATGGAGCTCCTACGAGCAGTACTTC
TRBV19	-	TRBJ2-5	-	CASSIAEGPGETQYF	TGTGCCAGTAGTATAGCGGAGGGGCCTGGGGAGACCCAGTACTTC
TRBV5-6	-	TRBJ2-3	-	CASSLRDTQYF	TGTGCCAGCAGCTTGCGAGATACGCAGTATTTT
TRBV27	-	TRBJ1-1	-	CATKSRDEAFF	TGTGCCACCAAAAGCAGGGATGAAGCTTTCTTT
TRBV6-6	TRBD1	TRBJ1-2	-	CASSPPGQGGGYTF	TGTGCCAGCAGTCCGCCGGGACAGGGGGGTGGCTACACCTTC
TRBV29-1	TRBD1	TRBJ1-2	-	CSVEDYRTGTGGYTF	TGCAGCGTTGAAGATTATAGGACAGGGACGGGTGGCTACACCTTC
TRBV5-1	-	TRBJ1-4	-	CASRSYPEGVSATNEKLFF	TGCGCCAGCAGATCCTACCCTGAGGGAGTCTCCGCAACTAATGAAAAACTGTTTTTT
TRBV25-1	-	TRBJ1-6	-	CASSGGSNSPLHF	TGTGCCAGCAGTGGGGGCAGTAATTCACCCCTCCACTTT
TRBV7-9	TRBD1	TRBJ2-1	-	CASGSPGQGPSGQFF	TGTGCCAGCGGGTCACCGGGACAGGGTCCCTCGGGGCAGTTCTTC
TRBV19	TRBD1	TRBJ1-5	-	CASRTGFQPQHF	TGTGCCAGTAGGACAGGGTTTCAGCCCCAGCATTTT
TRBV4-1	TRBD2	TRBJ2-3	-	CASSLQILGGRGDTQYF	TGCGCCAGCAGCCTTCAAATTTTGGGCGGGAGAGGTGATACGCAGTATTTT
TRBV5-1	-	TRBJ2-1	once	CASSLAGARDEQFF	TGCGCCAGCAGCTTGGCCGGCGCTAGAGATGAGCAGTTCTTC
TRBV6-5	-	TRBJ2-2	-	CASSFRAGELFF	TGTGCCAGCAGCTTCCGGGCCGGGGAGCTGTTTTTT
TRBV5-1	TRBD1	TRBJ1-6	-	CASSRAGTGDSPLHF	TGCGCCAGCAGCCGGGCCGGGACAGGGGATTCACCCCTCCACTTT
TRBV2	-	TRBJ2-6	-	CASSRGGSGANVLTF	TGTGCCAGCAGTAGAGGAGGCTCTGGGGCCAACGTCCTGACTTTC
TRBV2	-	TRBJ1-2	once	CASSDGRGNYGYTF	TGTGCCAGCAGTGATGGACGGGGGAACTATGGCTACACCTTC
TRBV15	TRBD2	TRBJ2-3	-	CATSKPSSGGGSDTQYF	TGTGCCACCAGCAAACCGTCTAGCGGGGGGGGGTCAGATACGCAGTATTTT
TRBV11-2	TRBD2	TRBJ2-1	-	CASSLVGGGPYNEQFF	TGTGCCAGCAGCTTAGTCGGGGGAGGGCCCTACAATGAGCAGTTCTTC
TRBV5-1	-	TRBJ1-6	-	CASSLGSGSGSPLHF	TGCGCCAGCAGCTTGGGGTCCGGGTCTGGTTCACCCCTCCACTTT
TRBV19	TRBD1	TRBJ1-5	once	CASRKAGQGLIDWNQPQHF	TGTGCCAGTAGGAAAGCGGGACAGGGGCTTATTGATTGGAATCAGCCCCAGCATTTT
TRBV18	-	TRBJ2-3	-	CASSPRSFSTDTQYF	TGTGCCAGCTCACCGCGAAGTTTCAGCACAGATACGCAGTATTTT
TRBV14	-	TRBJ2-3	-	CASSQVGTHTDTQYF	TGTGCCAGCAGCCAAGTTGGCACACACACAGATACGCAGTATTTT
TRBV5-1	-	TRBJ2-7	-	CASTKVGQSYEQYF	TGCGCCAGCACTAAGGTGGGCCAATCCTACGAGCAGTACTTC
TRBV6-5	TRBD1	TRBJ2-2	once	CASRLGTGDTGELFF	TGTGCCAGCCGATTAGGGACAGGGGACACCGGGGAGCTGTTTTTT
TRBV29-1	-	TRBJ2-3	-	CSVEDRRRTSTDTQYF	TGCAGCGTTGAAGATCGGAGACGCACTAGCACAGATACGCAGTATTTT
TRBV11-3	-	TRBJ2-7	-	CASSLGGGFYEQYF	TGTGCCAGCAGCTTAGGAGGGGGATTCTACGAGCAGTACTTC
TRBV6-5	TRBD1	TRBJ1-3	-	CASSRDSNRGNTIYF	TGTGCCAGCAGTAGGGACAGCAATCGGGGAAACACCATATATTTT
TRBV6-1	TRBD1	TRBJ2-7	-	CASSEWTGGTLYEQYF	TGTGCCAGCAGTGAATGGACAGGGGGGACCCTCTACGAGCAGTACTTC
TRBV7-9	TRBD2	TRBJ2-2	once	CASSSDSGRRDTGELFF	TGTGCCAGCAGCTCAGACAGCGGGAGACGGGACACCGGGGAGCTGTTTTTT
TRBV30	-	TRBJ2-2	-	CAWNGGYGADGVAGELFF	TGTGCCTGGAATGGTGGGTACGGAGCGGATGGAGTCGCCGGGGAGCTGTTTTTT
TRBV10-3	-	TRBJ2-4	-	CAIRDSLAKNIQYF	TGTGCCATCAGAGACAGTCTAGCCAAAAACATTCAGTACTTC
TRBV6-6	-	TRBJ2-2	-	CASSARDYGAGELFF	TGTGCCAGCAGCGCGAGAGATTACGGGGCCGGGGAGCTGTTTTTT
TRBV3-1/TRBV3-2	TRBD2	TRBJ2-1	once	CASSQVPSGRREQFF	TGTGCCAGCAGCCAAGTGCCTAGCGGGAGACGGGAGCAGTTCTTC
TRBV27	TRBD1	TRBJ2-6	-	CASSPRTGNSGANVLTF	TGTGCCAGCAGTCCCAGGACAGGGAACTCTGGGGCCAACGTCCTGACTTTC
TRBV6-6	-	TRBJ1-6	-	CASRKTANSPLHF	TGTGCCAGCAGGAAGACAGCAAATTCACCCCTCCACTTT
TRBV24-1	TRBD2	TRBJ2-1	-	CATSDKTSGGYNEQFF	TGTGCCACCAGTGACAAGACTAGCGGGGGGTACAATGAGCAGTTCTTC